The 26 T cell receptor beta chains below come from one sample, sequenced in a study of PD-L1 blockade in urothelial cancer. As for time point: pretreatment peripheral blood. Using immunoSEQ multiplex PCR, the repertoire was profiled, and TCRdb retains in-frame clones only, with some absent. This table has tens of thousands of clones, around 83% appearing once. The sample consisted of PBMCs, taken around atezolizumab (anti-PD-L1) treatment. All receptors derive from an older woman with urothelial cancer.

This clone was detected a few times. The chain recombines TRBV10-2 with TRBJ2-7; D is undetermined. V was cut by 7 bases and J by 3 bases, with 7 bases left in between. There are 11 residues in the CDR3. Per the germline V gene, CDR1 is WSHSY and CDR2 is SAAADI. In nucleotides, the CDR3 is TGCGCCAGCACCCCCGGCTACGAGCAGTACTTC. Translated: CASTPGYEQYF.

The rearrangement links TRBV5-1 to TRBJ2-5; weak D call: TRBD2 (6 bases). V gave up 3 bases and J gave up 4 bases, with 10 bases separating them. CDR3 size: 13 residues. Germline assignment: CDR1 SGHRS and CDR2 YFSETQ. The CDR3 is CASSSPGGETQYF. CDR3 coding DNA: TGCGCCAGCAGCTCCCCCGGGGGAGAGACCCAGTACTTC.

The chain has TRBV2 and TRBJ2-5, with a tentative D call TRBD2 (5 bases). The V end was cut by 4 bases, the J end by 0 bases, with 15 bases between. Germline V gene sequence: CDR1 SNHLY, CDR2 FYNNEI. This CDR3 has 16 residues. The CDR3: CASSGWEHLYQETQYF. The CDR3 coding sequence is TGTGCCAGCAGTGGGTGGGAGCACCTGTACCAAGAGACCCAGTACTTC.

This CDR3 is CASSGQGVFGGYTF. In DNA, the CDR3 is TGTGCCAGCAGTGGACAGGGGGTCTTTGGCGGCTACACCTTC. The chain couples TRBV2 to TRBJ1-2; 9 bases match TRBD1. The CDR3 is 14 residues long. CDR1 is SNHLY, CDR2 FYNNEI, per germline. Trimming removed 4 bases from V and 8 bases from J; junction bases left unmatched: 8.

This clone was seen more than once but under ten times. The chain joins TRBV2 to TRBJ2-3, with D possibly being TRBD2 (5 bases). This CDR3 is 14 amino acids long. Germline CDR1 reads SNHLY; CDR2 reads FYNNEI. The V gene lost 3 bases and the J gene lost 0 bases, with 7 bases spanning the gap. The CDR3 region is CASSERESTDTQYF. CDR3 nucleotides: TGTGCCAGCAGTGAGAGGGAGAGCACAGATACGCAGTATTTT.

The chain recombines TRBV7-9 with TRBJ2-1, with 9 bases fitting TRBD1. Germline-derived CDR1 and CDR2 are SEHNR and FQNEAQ (reference sequence). Trimming took 11 bases from V and 8 from J; bases not matched to a gene: 10. CDR3 length equals 13 residues. The CDR3 bases are TGTGCCGGGGGGACAGGGTGGTTAGATGAGCAGTTCTTC. Its protein is CAGGTGWLDEQFF.

V is TRBV6-4 and J is TRBJ1-2; no firm D call. V gave up 6 bases and J gave up 3 bases, with 11 bases separating them. The CDR3 sequence is 13 residues long. Per germline, CDR1 MRHNA and CDR2 SNTAGT. CDR3: CASRISEDYGYTF. The CDR3 DNA reads TGTGCCAGCAGGATTTCGGAGGACTATGGCTACACCTTC.

This chain uses TRBV11-2 with TRBJ2-3, with a possible D match to TRBD2 (6 bases). The CDR3 runs 17 residues. Per germline, CDR1 SGHAT and CDR2 FQNNGV. Trimming took off 1 base at V and 0 bases at J, with 14 bases between the two ends. CDR3 DNA sequence: TGTGCCAGCAGCTTAGCGGGGGTGTTCTCTAGCACAGATACGCAGTATTTT. Protein: CASSLAGVFSSTDTQYF.

The rearrangement uses TRBV28 and TRBJ2-7; TRBD1 matches at 8 bases. The germline V gene encodes CDR1 MDHEN and CDR2 SYDVKM. The CDR3 consists of 14 residues. The V segment lost 2 bases and the J segment 3 bases; nucleotides outside the gene matches: 3. CDR3 protein: CASSLPGTGYEQYF. The CDR3 DNA follows: TGTGCCAGCAGTTTACCGGGGACAGGCTACGAGCAGTACTTC.

Only one count was recorded for this clone. V is TRBV2 and J is TRBJ1-5, with D tentatively TRBD1 (6 bases). The ends were cut back, 3 bases at V and 2 bases at J, with 14 bases in the middle. The CDR3 is 16 residues long. The germline CDR1 and CDR2 sequences are SNHLY and FYNNEI. CDR3 in amino acids: CASSDWGQGGNQPQHF. The CDR3 DNA is TGTGCCAGCAGTGATTGGGGGCAGGGCGGCAATCAGCCCCAGCATTTT.

The V and J genes are TRBV18 and TRBJ2-1; 12 bases are a match to TRBD1. The V gene end was trimmed by 3 bases and the J gene end by 4 bases; junction bases not matched to a gene: 7. The V gene's germline CDR1 is KGHSH and CDR2 LQKENI. This CDR3 comprises 17 residues. CDR3 sequence reads: CASSPLWGQGAYNEQFF. In DNA, the CDR3 is TGTGCCAGCTCACCCCTTTGGGGACAGGGGGCTTACAATGAGCAGTTCTTC.

This clone was counted between two and nine times. This sequence joins TRBV19 and TRBJ1-4, with 7 bases matching TRBD1. The CDR3 is 13 residues long. Germline assignment: CDR1 LNHDA and CDR2 SQIVND (reference sequence). With V trimmed by 6 bases and J by 7 bases, 5 bases remained unmatched. DNA for the CDR3: TGTGCCAGTAGCGCCAACAGGGGTGAAAAACTGTTTTTT. Amino acid sequence: CASSANRGEKLFF.

This clone was picked up a small number of times. V usage is TRBV20-1 and J usage is TRBJ2-1; D remains ambiguous. Germline CDR1 DFQATT, CDR2 SNEGSKA (reference sequence). The CDR3 extends over 11 amino acids. Trimming left V 4 bases short and J 7 bases short, with 8 bases between. The CDR3 nucleotides read TGCAGTGCTAATCCCATGAATGAGCAGTTCTTC. This gives the protein CSANPMNEQFF.

This chain connects TRBV19 to TRBJ1-5; possibly TRBD1 for D (5 bases). Deletions cut 0 bases from V and 6 bases from J, with 18 bases between. The CDR3 runs to 17 residues. The germline CDR1 and CDR2 sequences are LNHDA and SQIVND (reference sequence). CDR3 sequence reads: CASSIDLGVKIRQPQHF. In DNA, the CDR3 is TGTGCCAGTAGTATAGATTTAGGGGTTAAAATCCGTCAGCCCCAGCATTTT.

The chain employs TRBV6-5 and TRBJ1-1, with no clear D. The length of the CDR3 is 13 residues. Germline CDR1 is MNHEY and CDR2 is SVGAGI. The germline V and J ends were trimmed by 6 bases and 1 base, with 9 bases remaining between them. The CDR3 coding sequence is TGTGCCAGCAGCCCGGGAGCGAACACTGAAGCTTTCTTT. It is translated as CASSPGANTEAFF.

The V call is TRBV30, the J call TRBJ1-4, with 11 bases that match TRBD1. Unmatched junction bases numbered 1, after V lost 1 base and J lost 6 bases. This CDR3 has 14 residues. Germline CDR1 is GTSNPN and CDR2 is SVGIG (reference sequence). As DNA, the CDR3 is TGTGCCTGGAGTGGGGACAGGGGGTATGAAAAACTGTTTTTT. As protein: CAWSGDRGYEKLFF.

The genes are TRBV6-5 and TRBJ2-7; TRBD2 matches 8 bases. This CDR3 is built from 16 residues. CDR1 is MNHEY, CDR2 SVGAGI, per germline. The ends lost 4 bases at V and 2 bases at J; junction bases unmatched: 10. The CDR3 is CASSSTLLTSAYEQYF. DNA for the CDR3: TGTGCCAGCAGTTCAACCCTATTGACTAGCGCCTACGAGCAGTACTTC.

This chain joins TRBV18 and TRBJ1-1, with D perhaps TRBD1 (6 bases). The CDR3 has 17 residues. CDR1 and CDR2 (germline): KGHSH, LQKENI. Deletions cut 0 bases from V and 4 bases from J, with 18 bases between. CDR3 loop: CASSPPRGGARSTEAFF. The CDR3 DNA reads TGTGCCAGCTCACCACCTAGGGGGGGGGCGAGGAGCACTGAAGCTTTCTTT.

A few counts support this clone. The chain is built from TRBV4-2 and TRBJ1-5; 8 bases align to TRBD1. CDR1 and CDR2 from the germline V gene are LGHNA and YNFKEQ. The CDR3 totals 18 residues. The V gene end was trimmed by 1 base and the J gene end by 3 bases; junction bases not matched to a gene: 11. DNA of the CDR3: TGTGCCAGCAGCCAAGGGAACAGGGGGTCAATGGTCAATCAGCCCCAGCATTTT. It encodes CASSQGNRGSMVNQPQHF.

With regard to this clone: The junction and the germline gene differ at one end; a read error may be behind it. The genes are TRBV30 and TRBJ2-7, with TRBD1 identical over 9 bases. The CDR3 is made up of 12 amino acids. Germline V gene data show CDR1 as GTSNPN and CDR2 as SVGIG (reference sequence). The CDR3 protein is CAWSRLRDRVNF. DNA for the CDR3: TGTGCCTGGAGTAGGCTACGGGACAGGGTGAACTTC.

The chain recombines TRBV6-1 with TRBJ2-7; no clear D. V was pared by 6 bases and J by 3 bases, with 6 bases between. The CDR3 contains 11 residues. Per germline, CDR1 MNHNS and CDR2 SASEGT. The CDR3 nucleotides are TGTGCCAGCAGCCTTTTCTACGAGCAGTACTTC. Its protein product is CASSLFYEQYF.

V gene TRBV2 combines with J gene TRBJ2-4; 7 bases fit TRBD1. Trimming removed 6 bases from V and 8 bases from J; junction bases left unmatched: 10. In germline, CDR1 is SNHLY, CDR2 FYNNEI. The CDR3 is made up of 14 amino acids. The CDR3 sequence is CASSSQGYEDIQYF. The DNA for the CDR3 is TGTGCCAGCAGCTCACAGGGGTACGAGGACATTCAGTACTTC.

The chain combines TRBV5-4 with TRBJ1-1; 9 bases match TRBD1. The CDR3 runs 14 residues. Germline lookup yields CDR1 SGHNT and CDR2 YYREEE (reference sequence). Germline trimming cut 2 bases from V and 6 bases from J; bases unmatched to any gene: 5. CDR3 sequence (DNA): TGTGCCAGCAGCTTTGGACAGGGGAATTCTGAAGCTTTCTTT. Protein product: CASSFGQGNSEAFF.

The genes are TRBV2 and TRBJ2-7; 7 nucleotides line up with TRBD1. This CDR3 is 14 amino acids long. The V gene end was trimmed by 4 bases and the J gene end by 9 bases; junction bases not matched to a gene: 12. Germline CDR1 reads SNHLY; CDR2 reads FYNNEI. In DNA, the CDR3 is TGTGCCAGCAGTGTTGGGCAGGGGGTCGGCGCGCAGTACTTC. Protein sequence: CASSVGQGVGAQYF.

The V and J genes are TRBV30 and TRBJ2-7, with TRBD2 matching 7 bases. Losses at the gene ends were 3 bases for V and 7 bases for J; bases not matched to a gene: 9. The germline gives CDR1 GTSNPN, CDR2 SVGIG (reference sequence). The CDR3 consists of 13 residues. The CDR3 region has the DNA TGTGCCTGGAGCGGAGGGCCCGGGGGGGAGCAGTACTTC. Its translation is CAWSGGPGGEQYF.

The rearrangement uses TRBV10-3 and TRBJ2-3; 7 bases map to TRBD1. V lost 1 base, J lost 2 bases, and 6 bases stayed unmatched. The CDR3 covers 16 residues. The germline V gene has CDR1 ENHRY and CDR2 SYGVKD. Written as DNA, the CDR3 is TGTGCCATCAGTGAGTTTGGGACAGCGAACACAGATACGCAGTATTTT. Translating it yields CAISEFGTANTDTQYF.